Sequencing of this TCR beta chain was carried out in a study of tumor-infiltrating lymphocytes in primary liver carcinoma. The study's findings and limits: Tumor-adjacent and tumor-blood pairs shared less of their repertoires than tumor region pairs shared.

Worth noting for this clonotype: What it recognizes is unknown. At one of its ends the junction is not consistent with the germline gene, which may arise from a read error.

Out of unsorted whole blood came the blood RNA, and germline DNA was extracted as well. HBV chronically infected the treatment-naive patients. Starting material of 400 to 600 ng total RNA yielded TCR beta cDNA via a constant-region primer. Each TCR beta library was derived from three nested multiplex PCR rounds that employed slightly modified ARM-PCR. Via MiXCR, TCRdb re-called the multiplex PCR reads, giving one row per CDR3 protein. Of 320,000 or so distinct CDR3 sequences listed, about 60% are singletons. This clonotype originated in a man in his forties or fifties with primary liver carcinoma and hepatitis B virus infection. Material: peripheral blood.

The CDR3 DNA sequence: TGTACCAGCAGCTTAGCCTACGACAGGACCTCCGACGAGCAGTACTTC. Residues: CTSSLAYDRTSDEQYF. The chain is built from TRBV11-1 and TRBJ2-7; perhaps TRBD1 as D (6 bases). The CDR3 extends over 16 amino acids. Germline V gene data show CDR1 as SGHAT and CDR2 as FQDESV (reference sequence).